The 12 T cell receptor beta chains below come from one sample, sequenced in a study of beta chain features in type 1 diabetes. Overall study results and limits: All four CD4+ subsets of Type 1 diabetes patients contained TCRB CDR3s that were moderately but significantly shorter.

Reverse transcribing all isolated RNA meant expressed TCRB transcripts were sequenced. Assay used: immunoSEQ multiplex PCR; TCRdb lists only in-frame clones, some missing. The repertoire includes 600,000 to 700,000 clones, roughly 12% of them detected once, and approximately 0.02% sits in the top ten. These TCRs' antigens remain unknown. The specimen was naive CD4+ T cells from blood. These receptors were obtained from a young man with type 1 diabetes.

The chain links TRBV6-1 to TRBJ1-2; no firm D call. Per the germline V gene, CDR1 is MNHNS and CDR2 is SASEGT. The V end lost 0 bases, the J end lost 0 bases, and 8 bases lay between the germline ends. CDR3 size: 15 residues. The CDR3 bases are TGTGCCAGCAGTGAAGCTAGAAGTACTAACTATGGCTACACCTTC. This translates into CASSEARSTNYGYTF.

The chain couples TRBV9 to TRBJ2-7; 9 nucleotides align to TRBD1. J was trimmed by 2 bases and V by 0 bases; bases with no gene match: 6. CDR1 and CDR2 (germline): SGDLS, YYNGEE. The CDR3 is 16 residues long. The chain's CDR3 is CASSVEGQGAPYEQYF. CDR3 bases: TGTGCCAGCAGCGTAGAGGGACAGGGTGCCCCCTACGAGCAGTACTTC. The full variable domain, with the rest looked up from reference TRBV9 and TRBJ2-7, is DSGVTQTPKHLITATGQRVTLRCSPRSGDLSVYWYQQSLDQGLQFLIQYYNGEERAKGNILERFSAQQFPDLHSELNLSSLELGDSALYFCASSVEGQGAPYEQYFGPGTRLTVT.

This CDR3 is CAWSTGTGVLAKNIQYF. The CDR3 nucleotides are TGTGCCTGGTCAACCGGGACAGGAGTCTTAGCCAAAAACATTCAGTACTTC. The chain is built from TRBV30 and TRBJ2-4, with TRBD1 identical over 8 bases. V shed 5 bases and J 0 bases; nucleotides not matched to a gene: 12. CDR1 GTSNPN and CDR2 SVGIG come from the germline V gene (reference sequence). CDR3 length equals 17 residues. The full variable domain, rest sourced from reference TRBV30 and TRBJ2-4, is SQTIHQWPATLVQPVGSPLSLECTVEGTSNPNLYWYRQAAGRGLQLLFYSVGIGQISSEVPQNLSASRPQDRQFILSSKKLLLSDSGFYLCAWSTGTGVLAKNIQYFGAGTRLSVL.

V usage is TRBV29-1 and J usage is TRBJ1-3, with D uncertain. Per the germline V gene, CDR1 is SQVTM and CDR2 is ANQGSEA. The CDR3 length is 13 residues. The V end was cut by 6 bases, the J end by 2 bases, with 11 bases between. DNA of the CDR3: TGCAGCGTGGCCAGACAAACTGGAAACACCATATATTTT. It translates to CSVARQTGNTIYF.

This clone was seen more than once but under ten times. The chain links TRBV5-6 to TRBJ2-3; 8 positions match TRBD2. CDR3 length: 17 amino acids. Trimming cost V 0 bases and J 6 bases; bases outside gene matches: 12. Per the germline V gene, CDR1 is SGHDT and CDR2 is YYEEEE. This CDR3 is CASSLVASGGSMDTQYF. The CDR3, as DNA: TGTGCCAGCAGCTTGGTAGCCTCGGGGGGGTCTATGGATACGCAGTATTTT.

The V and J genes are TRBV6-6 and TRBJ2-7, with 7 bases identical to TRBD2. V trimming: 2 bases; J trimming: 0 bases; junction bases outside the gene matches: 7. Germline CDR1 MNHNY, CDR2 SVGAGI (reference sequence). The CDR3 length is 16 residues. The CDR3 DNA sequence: TGTGCCAGCAGTTACGCTTTGGGAGGGTCCTCCTACGAGCAGTACTTC. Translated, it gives CASSYALGGSSYEQYF.

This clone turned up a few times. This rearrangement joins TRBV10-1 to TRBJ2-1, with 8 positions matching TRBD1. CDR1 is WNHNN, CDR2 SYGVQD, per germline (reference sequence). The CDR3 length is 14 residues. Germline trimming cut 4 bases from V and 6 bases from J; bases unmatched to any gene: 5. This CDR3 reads CASSGGQVTNEQFF. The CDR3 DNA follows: TGCGCCAGCAGTGGGGGACAGGTCACCAATGAGCAGTTCTTC.

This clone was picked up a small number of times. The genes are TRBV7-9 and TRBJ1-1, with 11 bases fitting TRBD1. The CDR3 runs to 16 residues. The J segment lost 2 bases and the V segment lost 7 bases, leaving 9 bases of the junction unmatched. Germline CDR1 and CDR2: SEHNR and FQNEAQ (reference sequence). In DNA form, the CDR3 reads TGTGCCAGCACCCCGGACAGGGGGCGAGGTAACACTGAAGCTTTCTTT. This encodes CASTPDRGRGNTEAFF.

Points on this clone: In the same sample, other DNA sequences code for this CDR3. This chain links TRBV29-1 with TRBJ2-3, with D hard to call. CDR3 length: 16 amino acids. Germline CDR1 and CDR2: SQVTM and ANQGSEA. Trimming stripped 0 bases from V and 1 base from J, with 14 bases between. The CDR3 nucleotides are TGCAGCGTTGAAGACGAAGGGCCCTTCGGCACAGATACGCAGTATTTT. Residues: CSVEDEGPFGTDTQYF.

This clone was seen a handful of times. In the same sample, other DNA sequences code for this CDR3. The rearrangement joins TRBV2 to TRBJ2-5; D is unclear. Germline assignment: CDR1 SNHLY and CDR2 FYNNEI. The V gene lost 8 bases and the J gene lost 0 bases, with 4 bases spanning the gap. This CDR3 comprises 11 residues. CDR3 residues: CASEYQETQYF. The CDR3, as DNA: TGTGCCAGCGAGTACCAAGAGACCCAGTACTTC.

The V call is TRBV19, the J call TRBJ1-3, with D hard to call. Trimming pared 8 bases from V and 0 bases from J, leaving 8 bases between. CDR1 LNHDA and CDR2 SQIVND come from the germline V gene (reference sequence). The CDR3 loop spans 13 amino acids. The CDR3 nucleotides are TGTGCCAGTCTTCGGGACTCTGGAAACACCATATATTTT. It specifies CASLRDSGNTIYF.

CDR3 sequence reads: CASSPRGPLNTEAFF. CDR3 DNA sequence: TGCGCCAGCAGCCCCAGGGGGCCCCTGAACACTGAAGCTTTCTTT. The J gene is TRBJ1-1, the V gene TRBV5-1; 8 positions match TRBD1. The germline gives CDR1 SGHRS, CDR2 YFSETQ. The CDR3 consists of 15 residues. The V and J ends lost 4 bases and 0 bases, in that order; junction bases with no gene match: 5. Based on the CDR3 plus reference TRBV5-1 and TRBJ1-1, the full variable domain is KAGVTQTPRYLIKTRGQQVTLSCSPISGHRSVSWYQQTPGQGLQFLFEYFSETQRNKGNFPGRFSGRQFSNSRSEMNVSTLELGDSALYLCASSPRGPLNTEAFFGQGTRLTVV.